The text below deals with one T cell receptor (beta chain). The antigen remains unidentified. This record comes from a study of follicular helper T cells after annual influenza vaccination. Across the whole study: Across the 2013-2014, 2014-2015 and 2015-2016 vaccination seasons, some subjects were resampled. Study conclusions and caveats: Successive annual vaccinations recalled a recurrent oligoclonal ICOS+CD38+ cTfh response with influenza-specific clonotypes. Just roughly 9.5-20% of cells analyzed had recovered productive TCRB sequences.

Sequencing used immunoSEQ multiplex PCR; TCRdb keeps in-frame clones, though not all of them. This table has more than 10,000 clones, approximately 77% appearing once. The length of the CDR3 is 16 residues. V was pared by 0 bases and J by 7 bases, with 15 bases between. Per germline, CDR1 MNHNY and CDR2 SVGAGI (reference sequence). Indicated time point: 2014-2015 season, pre-vaccination. V and J are TRBV6-6 and TRBJ1-4; the D gene is possibly TRBD1 (6 bases). This TCR was sampled from an adult who received the influenza vaccine. The specimen was CXCR5- memory CD4+ T cells sorted from blood, collected on the day of influenza vaccination. CDR3 bases: TGTGCCAGCAGTTACTCTCAGTGGGGGGCGTCTGAAAAACTGTTTTTT. This translates into CASSYSQWGASEKLFF.